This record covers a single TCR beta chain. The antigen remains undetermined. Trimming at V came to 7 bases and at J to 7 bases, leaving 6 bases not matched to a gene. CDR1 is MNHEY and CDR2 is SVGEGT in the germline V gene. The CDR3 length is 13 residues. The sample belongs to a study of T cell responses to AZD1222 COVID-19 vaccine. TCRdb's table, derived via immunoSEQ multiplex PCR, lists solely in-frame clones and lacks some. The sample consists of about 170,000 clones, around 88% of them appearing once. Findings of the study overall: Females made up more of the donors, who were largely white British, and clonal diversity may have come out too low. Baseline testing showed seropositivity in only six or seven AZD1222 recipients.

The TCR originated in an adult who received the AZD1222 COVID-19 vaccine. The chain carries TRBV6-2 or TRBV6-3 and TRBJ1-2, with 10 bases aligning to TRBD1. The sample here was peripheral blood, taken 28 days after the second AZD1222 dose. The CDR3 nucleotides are TGTGCCAGCACCCCAGGGACAGGGGCTGGCTACACCTTC. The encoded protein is CASTPGTGAGYTF.